The 21 T cell receptor beta chains below all came from one sample that was sequenced in a study. One entry per CDR3 protein, called by TCRdb with MiXCR from the 5' RACE reads. The sample holds 35,000 to 50,000 distinct CDR3 sequences, over 25% seen once. The sample consisted of tumor-infiltrating memory CD4+ T cells sorted from the breast tumor. As to subset: memory CD4+ T cells, CD4+CD45RO+CD25-. These receptors were obtained from a female donor with breast cancer.

This clonotype has just a few counts. This rearrangement joins TRBV4-1 to TRBJ2-2; TRBD2 might be the D (5 bases). V shed 2 bases and J shed 6 bases, with 10 bases lying between them. CDR1 and CDR2 (germline): MGHRA, YSYEKL. This CDR3 spans 14 amino acids. CDR3 residues: CASSQTSPAGELFF. In DNA form, the CDR3 reads TGCGCCAGCAGCCAAACTAGTCCGGCCGGGGAGCTGTTTTTT.

This clonotype was seen more than once but under ten times. This rearrangement joins TRBV6-1 to TRBJ2-7; D remains unclear. This CDR3 contains 12 residues. CDR1 is MNHNS and CDR2 is SASEGT in the germline V gene. Deletions cut 11 bases from V and 3 bases from J, with 14 bases between. CDR3 loop: CAGSDTGYEQYF. DNA for the CDR3: TGTGCCGGATCTGACACCGGCTACGAGCAGTACTTC.

The chain combines TRBV3-1 with TRBJ2-1; D is undetermined. V lost 1 base, J lost 8 bases, and 9 bases lay in between. The CDR3 is made up of 13 amino acids. Per germline, CDR1 LGHDT and CDR2 YNNKEL (reference sequence). CDR3 bases: TGTGCCAGCAGCCAAGGAGTAGAGGATGAGCAGTTCTTC. This codes for CASSQGVEDEQFF.

This clonotype is categorized as medium-sized. The CDR3 DNA reads as TGCAGTGCTATTGGGGGGCCGGGCTCCTACAATGAGCAGTTCTTC. It yields the protein CSAIGGPGSYNEQFF. This chain joins TRBV20-1 and TRBJ2-1; perhaps D is TRBD1 or TRBD2 (6 bases each). The V gene lost 4 bases and the J gene lost 0 bases, with 13 bases spanning the gap. This CDR3 region has 15 residues. The germline V gene encodes CDR1 DFQATT and CDR2 SNEGSKA (reference sequence).

This clonotype was observed at least ten times. The chain carries TRBV4-2 and TRBJ2-1, with 8 bases matching TRBD2. CDR1 and CDR2 (germline): LGHNA, YNFKEQ. This CDR3 comprises 17 residues. V gave up 0 bases and J gave up 5 bases; unmatched junction bases: 9. The CDR3 loop reads CASSQDLSGAANNEQFF. The CDR3 DNA follows: TGTGCCAGCAGCCAAGATCTTAGCGGGGCCGCGAACAATGAGCAGTTCTTC.

In its sample, this clonotype was seen many times. V is TRBV20-1 and J is TRBJ2-7; D unclear. Germline values: CDR1 DFQATT, CDR2 SNEGSKA (reference sequence). V was cut by 2 bases and J by 1 base, with 18 bases left in between. The CDR3 is 16 amino acids. The CDR3 DNA reads TGCAGTGCTAGAAAACCCCCGGGCAGATCATCCTACGAGCAGTACTTC. This translates into CSARKPPGRSSYEQYF.

This clonotype was detected only a few times. The V and J genes are TRBV7-3 and TRBJ2-3; 7 bases are shared with TRBD1. Trimming removed 4 bases from V and 5 bases from J; junction bases left unmatched: 3. CDR1 and CDR2 (germline): SGHTA, FQGTGA. There are 13 residues in the CDR3. The CDR3 nucleotides read TGTGCCAGCAGCTCCCGGACAGGAGATACGCAGTATTTT. Translation gives CASSSRTGDTQYF.

This rearrangement joins TRBV7-6 to TRBJ2-1; 7 bases align to TRBD1. The CDR3 is 15 residues long. The V gene's germline CDR1 is SGHVS and CDR2 FNYEAQ. V lost 5 bases, J lost 0 bases, and 4 bases stayed unmatched. The CDR3 DNA follows: TGTGCCAGCAGCCCCGGGACAGCCTCCTACAATGAGCAGTTCTTC. This codes for CASSPGTASYNEQFF.

This clonotype showed up just a few times. The rearrangement links TRBV28 to TRBJ2-1; no reliable D call. The CDR3 contains 13 residues. Germline CDR1 MDHEN, CDR2 SYDVKM. V was cut by 4 bases and J by 4 bases, with 8 bases left in between. The CDR3 bases are TGTGCCAGCAGTTCGACTGGATACAATGAGCAGTTCTTC. It encodes CASSSTGYNEQFF.

The chain combines TRBV3-1 with TRBJ1-5; possibly TRBD1 for D (6 bases). CDR1 is LGHDT and CDR2 is YNNKEL in the germline V gene (reference sequence). The CDR3 length is 14 residues. V lost 3 bases, J lost 5 bases, and 11 bases lay in between. The CDR3 sequence: CASSHRDNHQPQHF. CDR3 nucleotide sequence: TGTGCCAGCAGCCATCGGGACAACCATCAGCCCCAGCATTTT.

The sample holds many counts of this clonotype. CDR3 residues: CSAREGLRTHTYNEQFF. The CDR3, as DNA: TGCAGTGCTAGAGAGGGCCTCCGGACCCACACCTACAATGAGCAGTTCTTC. The V call is TRBV20-1, the J call TRBJ2-1, with D unclear. The germline V and J ends were trimmed by 0 bases and 2 bases, with 17 bases remaining between them. CDR3 length equals 17 residues. Germline V gene sequence: CDR1 DFQATT, CDR2 SNEGSKA (reference sequence).

The genes are TRBV28 and TRBJ2-7, with TRBD2 identical over 11 bases. In germline, CDR1 is MDHEN, CDR2 SYDVKM. Trimming removed 2 bases from V and 4 bases from J; junction bases left unmatched: 7. The CDR3 is made up of 16 amino acids. In nucleotides, the CDR3 is TGTGCCAGCAGTTTACCCCCGGGACTAGCGGATTACGAGCAGTACTTC. As protein: CASSLPPGLADYEQYF.

This chain links TRBV15 with TRBJ2-5, with D possibly being TRBD2 (7 bases). Looked up from germline, CDR1 is LNHNV and CDR2 is YYDKDF (reference sequence). The CDR3 contains 14 residues. V was trimmed by 5 bases and J by 1 base, leaving 11 bases between them. CDR3 DNA sequence: TGTGCCACCAGCCCTGGGGGGGCCCAAGAGACCCAGTACTTC. Translated, it gives CATSPGGAQETQYF.

The table lists this clonotype with a count of one. V usage is TRBV7-9 and J usage is TRBJ2-7; D call uncertain. The V gene lost 6 bases and the J gene lost 4 bases, with 10 bases spanning the gap. Germline-derived CDR1 and CDR2 are SEHNR and FQNEAQ (reference sequence). The CDR3 has 12 amino acids. CDR3 residues: CASSSEVYEQYF. In DNA form, the CDR3 reads TGTGCCAGCAGTTCCGAGGTATACGAGCAGTACTTC. The full variable domain, with the rest looked up from reference TRBV7-9 and TRBJ2-7, is DTGVSQNPRHKITKRGQNVTFRCDPISEHNRLYWYRQTLGQGPEFLTYFQNEAQLEKSRLLSDRFSAERPKGSFSTLEIQRTEQGDSAMYLCASSSEVYEQYFGPGTRLTVT.

J is TRBJ1-1 and V is TRBV7-3; D is possibly TRBD1 (5 bases). The CDR3 is 14 residues long. Germline lookup yields CDR1 SGHTA and CDR2 FQGTGA. Trimming stripped 4 bases from V and 0 bases from J, with 9 bases between. CDR3 loop: CASSSGRLNTEAFF. The CDR3 DNA reads as TGTGCCAGCAGCTCGGGACGGCTGAACACTGAAGCTTTCTTT.

This clonotype was counted ten times or more. The rearrangement uses TRBV9 and TRBJ2-5, with D unresolved. The CDR3 spans 13 residues. V lost 3 bases to trimming and J lost 1 base, with 7 bases between them. CDR1 SGDLS and CDR2 YYNGEE come from the germline V gene. The CDR3 loop reads CASSGRFQETQYF. In nucleotides, the CDR3 is TGTGCCAGCAGCGGCAGGTTCCAAGAGACCCAGTACTTC.

A word on this clonotype: One base away lies a much larger clone, so this may be a sequencing read error. The chain employs TRBV12-3 or TRBV12-4 and TRBJ1-1; TRBD1 matches 8 bases. The length of the CDR3 is 13 residues. In DNA form, the CDR3 reads TGTGCCAGCAACCGACAGGGGAACGCTGAAGCTTTCTTT. Its translation is CASNRQGNAEAFF.

This clonotype was counted only a few times. The chain combines TRBV28 with TRBJ1-3, with D hard to call. The CDR3 totals 14 residues. Deletions cut 3 bases from V and 0 bases from J, with 6 bases between. Germline assignment: CDR1 MDHEN and CDR2 SYDVKM. As DNA, the CDR3 is TGTGCCAGCAGTTTGGGGAGCTCTGGAAACACCATATATTTT. Its translation: CASSLGSSGNTIYF.

The chain uses TRBV20-1 and TRBJ2-3; possibly TRBD2 for D (5 bases). The V and J ends lost 4 bases and 0 bases respectively, with 14 bases between them. CDR1 and CDR2 from the germline V gene are DFQATT and SNEGSKA (reference sequence). The CDR3 length is 15 residues. The CDR3 region is CSANVDSASTDTQYF. The CDR3 nucleotides are TGCAGTGCTAACGTGGACTCGGCTAGCACAGATACGCAGTATTTT.

This clonotype has only a few counts. V and J are TRBV11-2 and TRBJ1-2; 7 bases agree with TRBD1. V was pared by 5 bases and J by 7 bases, with 7 bases of the junction left unmatched. There are 13 residues in the CDR3. Germline-derived CDR1 and CDR2 are SGHAT and FQNNGV. The CDR3 reads CASSLQTGVGYTF. Here the CDR3 DNA reads TGTGCCAGCAGCCTCCAAACAGGGGTTGGCTACACCTTC.

The chain uses TRBV28 and TRBJ2-7; D uncertain. The CDR3 spans 11 residues. V lost 5 bases, J lost 4 bases, and 6 bases lay in between. The germline V gene has CDR1 MDHEN and CDR2 SYDVKM. The CDR3 loop is CASSIQYEQYF. Written as DNA, the CDR3 is TGTGCCAGCAGTATACAATACGAGCAGTACTTC.